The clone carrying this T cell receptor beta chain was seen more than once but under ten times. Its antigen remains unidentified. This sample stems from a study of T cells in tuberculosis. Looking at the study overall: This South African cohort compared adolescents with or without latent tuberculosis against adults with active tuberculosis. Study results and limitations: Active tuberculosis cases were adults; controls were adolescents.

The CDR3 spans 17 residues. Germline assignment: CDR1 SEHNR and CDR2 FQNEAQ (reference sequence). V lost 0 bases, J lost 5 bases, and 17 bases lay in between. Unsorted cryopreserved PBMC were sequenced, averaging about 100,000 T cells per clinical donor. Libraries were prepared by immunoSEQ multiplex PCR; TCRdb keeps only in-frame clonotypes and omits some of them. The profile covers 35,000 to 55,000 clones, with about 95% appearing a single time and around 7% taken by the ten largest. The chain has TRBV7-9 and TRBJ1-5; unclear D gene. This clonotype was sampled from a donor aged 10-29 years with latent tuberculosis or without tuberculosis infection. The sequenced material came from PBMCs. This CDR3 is CASSLAMGEATDQPQHF. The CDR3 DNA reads TGTGCCAGCAGCTTAGCCATGGGAGAGGCCACTGATCAGCCCCAGCATTTT.